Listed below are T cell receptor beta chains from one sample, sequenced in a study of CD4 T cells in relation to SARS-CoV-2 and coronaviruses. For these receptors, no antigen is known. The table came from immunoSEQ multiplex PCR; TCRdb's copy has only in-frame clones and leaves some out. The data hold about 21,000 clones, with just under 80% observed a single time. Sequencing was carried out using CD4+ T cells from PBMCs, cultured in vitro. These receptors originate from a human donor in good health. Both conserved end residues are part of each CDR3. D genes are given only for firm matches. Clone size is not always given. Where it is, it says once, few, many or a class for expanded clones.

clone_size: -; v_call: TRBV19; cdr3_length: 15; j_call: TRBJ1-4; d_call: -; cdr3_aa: CASSNLDRLREKLFF; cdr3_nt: TGTGCCAGTTCCAACCTCGACAGGTTGAGGGAAAAACTGTTTTTT
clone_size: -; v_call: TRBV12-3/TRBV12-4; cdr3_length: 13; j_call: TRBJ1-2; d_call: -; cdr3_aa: CASYGGRYYGYTF; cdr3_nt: TGTGCCAGCTACGGGGGGAGATATTATGGCTACACCTTC
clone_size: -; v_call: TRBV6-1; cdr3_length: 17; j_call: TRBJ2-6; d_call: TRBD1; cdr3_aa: CASSEAVDRVGANVLTF; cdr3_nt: TGTGCCAGCAGTGAAGCAGTCGACAGGGTTGGGGCCAACGTCCTGACTTTC
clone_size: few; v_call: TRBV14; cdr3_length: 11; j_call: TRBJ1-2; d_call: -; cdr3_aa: CASSQGYGYTF; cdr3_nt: TGTGCCAGCAGCCAAGGGTATGGCTACACCTTC
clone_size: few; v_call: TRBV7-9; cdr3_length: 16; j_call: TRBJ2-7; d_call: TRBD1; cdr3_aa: CASSTQGQGITYEQYF; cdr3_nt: TGTGCCAGCAGCACTCAGGGACAGGGTATAACCTACGAGCAGTACTTC
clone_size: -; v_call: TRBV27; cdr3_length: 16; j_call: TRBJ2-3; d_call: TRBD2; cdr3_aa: CASSPLLAGGGGTQYF; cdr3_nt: TGTGCCAGCAGTCCCTTACTAGCGGGAGGGGGGGGTACGCAGTATTTT
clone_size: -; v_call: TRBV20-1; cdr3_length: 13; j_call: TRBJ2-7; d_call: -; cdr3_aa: CSASLRRADEQYF; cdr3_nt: TGCAGTGCTAGTCTCAGGAGGGCGGACGAGCAGTACTTC
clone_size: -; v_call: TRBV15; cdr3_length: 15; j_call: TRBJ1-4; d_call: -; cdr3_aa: CATAQGLTTNEKLFF; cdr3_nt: TGTGCCACCGCTCAGGGGCTGACAACTAATGAAAAACTGTTTTTT
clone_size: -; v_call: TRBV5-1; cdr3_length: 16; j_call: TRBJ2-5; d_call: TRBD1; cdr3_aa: CASSLYRQGGGETQYF; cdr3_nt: TGCGCCAGCAGCTTGTATAGACAGGGGGGTGGAGAGACCCAGTACTTC
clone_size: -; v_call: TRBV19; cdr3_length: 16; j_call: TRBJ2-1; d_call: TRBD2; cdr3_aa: CASSIGVGEGTFEQFF; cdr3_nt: TGTGCCAGTAGTATAGGGGTAGGGGAGGGGACTTTTGAGCAGTTCTTC
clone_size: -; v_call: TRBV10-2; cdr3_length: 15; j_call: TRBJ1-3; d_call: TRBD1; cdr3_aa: CASTGTEGSGNTIYF; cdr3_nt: TGCGCCAGCACCGGGACAGAAGGCTCTGGAAACACCATATATTTT
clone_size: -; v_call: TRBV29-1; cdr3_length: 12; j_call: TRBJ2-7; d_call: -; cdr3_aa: CSVSRGVDEQYF; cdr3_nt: TGCAGCGTTAGCAGGGGCGTCGACGAGCAGTACTTC
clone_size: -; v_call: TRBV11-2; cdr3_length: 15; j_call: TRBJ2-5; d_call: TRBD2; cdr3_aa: CASSLGTGGQETQYF; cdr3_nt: TGTGCCAGCAGCTTAGGGACGGGGGGCCAAGAGACCCAGTACTTC
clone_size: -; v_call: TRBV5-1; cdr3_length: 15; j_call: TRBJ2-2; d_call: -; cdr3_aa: CASSGPDANTGELFF; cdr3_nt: TGCGCCAGCAGCGGCCCAGACGCGAACACCGGGGAGCTGTTTTTT
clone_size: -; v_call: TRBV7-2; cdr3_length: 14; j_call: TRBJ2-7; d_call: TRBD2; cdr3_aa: CASSLLSGGYEQYF; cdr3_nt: TGTGCCAGCAGCTTACTCAGCGGGGGCTACGAGCAGTACTTC
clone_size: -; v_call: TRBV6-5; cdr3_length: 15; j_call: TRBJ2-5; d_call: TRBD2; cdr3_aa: CASTGLAGVSATQYF; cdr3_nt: TGTGCCAGCACAGGACTAGCGGGAGTTTCGGCGACCCAGTACTTC
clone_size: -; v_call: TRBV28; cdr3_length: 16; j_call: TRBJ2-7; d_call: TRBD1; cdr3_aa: CASSFLETGGIHEQYF; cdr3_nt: TGTGCCAGCAGTTTCCTCGAGACAGGGGGCATCCACGAGCAGTACTTC
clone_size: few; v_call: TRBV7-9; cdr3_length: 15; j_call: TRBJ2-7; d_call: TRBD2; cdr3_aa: CASSFGGTSDYEQYF; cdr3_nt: TGTGCCAGCAGCTTTGGAGGGACTAGCGACTACGAGCAGTACTTC
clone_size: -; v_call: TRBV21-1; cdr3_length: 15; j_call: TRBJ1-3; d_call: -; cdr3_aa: CASTHRTSSGNTIYF; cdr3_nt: TGTGCCAGCACCCACAGGACTAGCTCTGGAAACACCATATATTTT
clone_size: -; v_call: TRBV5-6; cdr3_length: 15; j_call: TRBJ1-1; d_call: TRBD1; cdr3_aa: CASSFGQGRYTEAFF; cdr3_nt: TGTGCCAGCAGCTTCGGACAGGGAAGGTATACTGAAGCTTTCTTT
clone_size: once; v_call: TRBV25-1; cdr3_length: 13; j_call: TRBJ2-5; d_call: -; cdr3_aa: CASNTGMGETQYF; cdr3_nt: TGTGCCAGCAATACAGGGATGGGGGAGACCCAGTACTTC
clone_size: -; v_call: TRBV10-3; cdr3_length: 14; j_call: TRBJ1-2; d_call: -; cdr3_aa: CATVGSHLDYGYTF; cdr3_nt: TGTGCCACCGTCGGCAGCCACCTCGACTATGGCTACACCTTC
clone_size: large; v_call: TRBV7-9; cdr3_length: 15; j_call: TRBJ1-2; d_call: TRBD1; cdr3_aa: CASSMGNRGQGGYTF; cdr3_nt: TGTGCCAGCAGCATGGGGAACAGGGGGCAGGGTGGCTACACCTTC
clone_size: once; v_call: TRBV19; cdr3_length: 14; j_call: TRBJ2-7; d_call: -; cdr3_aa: CASSITADAYEQYF; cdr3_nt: TGTGCCAGTAGTATAACTGCCGACGCCTACGAGCAGTACTTC
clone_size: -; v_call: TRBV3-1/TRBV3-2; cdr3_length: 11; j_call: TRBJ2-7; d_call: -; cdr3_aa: CASSQGGEQYF; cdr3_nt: TGTGCCAGCAGCCAAGGGGGGGAGCAGTACTTC
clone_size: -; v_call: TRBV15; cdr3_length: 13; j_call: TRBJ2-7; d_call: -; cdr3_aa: CATSRDWGYEQYF; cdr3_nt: TGTGCCACCAGCAGAGATTGGGGTTACGAGCAGTACTTC
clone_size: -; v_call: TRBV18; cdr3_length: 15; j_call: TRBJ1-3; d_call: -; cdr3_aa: CASSPTAQTGNTIYF; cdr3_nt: TGTGCCAGCTCACCGACCGCACAGACTGGAAACACCATATATTTT
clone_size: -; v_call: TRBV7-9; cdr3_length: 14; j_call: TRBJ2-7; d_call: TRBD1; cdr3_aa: CASSLGGTGGFQYF; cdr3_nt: TGTGCCAGCAGCTTAGGAGGGACAGGGGGGTTTCAGTACTTC
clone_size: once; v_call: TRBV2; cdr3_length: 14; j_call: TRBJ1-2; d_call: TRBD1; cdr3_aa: CASSDQGANYGYTF; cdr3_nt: TGTGCCAGCAGTGACCAGGGGGCGAACTATGGCTACACCTTC
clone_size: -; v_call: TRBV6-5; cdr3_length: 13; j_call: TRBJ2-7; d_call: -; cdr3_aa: CASSTGTLYEQYF; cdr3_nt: TGTGCCAGCAGTACCGGGACTCTCTACGAGCAGTACTTC
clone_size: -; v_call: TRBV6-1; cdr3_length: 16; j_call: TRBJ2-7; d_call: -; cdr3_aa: CASSEGGHGGAYEQYF; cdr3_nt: TGTGCCAGCAGTGAAGGGGGGCACGGAGGGGCCTACGAGCAGTACTTC
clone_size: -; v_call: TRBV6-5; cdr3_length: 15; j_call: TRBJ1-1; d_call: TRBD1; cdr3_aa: CASSYAGQMNTEAFF; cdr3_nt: TGTGCCAGCAGTTACGCGGGACAGATGAACACTGAAGCTTTCTTT
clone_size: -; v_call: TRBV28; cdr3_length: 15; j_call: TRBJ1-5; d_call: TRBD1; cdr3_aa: CASNFPATGGQPQHF; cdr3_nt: TGTGCCAGCAACTTTCCGGCCACAGGGGGTCAGCCCCAGCATTTT
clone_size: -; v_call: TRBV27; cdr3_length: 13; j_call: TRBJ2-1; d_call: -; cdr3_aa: CASSLVQGYEQFF; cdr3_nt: TGTGCCAGCAGTTTGGTCCAGGGCTATGAGCAGTTCTTC
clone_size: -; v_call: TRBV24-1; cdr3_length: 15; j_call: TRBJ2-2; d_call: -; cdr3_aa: CATTARGNEAGELFF; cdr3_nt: TGTGCCACCACCGCCAGGGGTAACGAGGCCGGGGAGCTGTTTTTT
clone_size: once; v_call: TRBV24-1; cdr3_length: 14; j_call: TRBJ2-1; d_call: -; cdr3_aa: CATSDLRGRRGQFF; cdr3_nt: TGTGCCACCAGTGATTTAAGGGGTCGACGAGGGCAGTTCTTC
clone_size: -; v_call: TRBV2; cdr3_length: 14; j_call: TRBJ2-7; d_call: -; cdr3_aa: CASSPRRGMREQYF; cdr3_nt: TGTGCCAGCAGTCCCCGTCGAGGGATGCGGGAGCAGTACTTC
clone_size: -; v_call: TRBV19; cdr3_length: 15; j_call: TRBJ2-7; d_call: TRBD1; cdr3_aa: CASSPGQGDTYEQYF; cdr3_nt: TGTGCCAGTAGTCCGGGACAGGGGGACACCTACGAGCAGTACTTC
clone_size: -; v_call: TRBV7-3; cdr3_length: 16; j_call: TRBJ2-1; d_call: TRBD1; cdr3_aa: CASSLRGQGAYNEQFF; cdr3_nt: TGTGCCAGCAGCTTAAGGGGACAGGGGGCCTACAATGAGCAGTTCTTC
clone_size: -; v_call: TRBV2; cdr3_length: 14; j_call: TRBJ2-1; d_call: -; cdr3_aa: CASRATITYNEQFF; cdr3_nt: TGTGCCAGCAGGGCCACGATTACCTACAATGAGCAGTTCTTC
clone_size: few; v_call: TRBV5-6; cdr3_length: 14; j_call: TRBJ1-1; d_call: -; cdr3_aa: CASPRGAPGTEAFF; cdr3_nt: TGTGCCAGCCCGAGGGGGGCCCCCGGGACTGAAGCTTTCTTT
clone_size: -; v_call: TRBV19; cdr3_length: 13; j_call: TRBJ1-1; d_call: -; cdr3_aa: CASIRVEGTEAFF; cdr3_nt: TGTGCCAGTATCAGGGTGGAGGGGACCGAAGCTTTCTTT
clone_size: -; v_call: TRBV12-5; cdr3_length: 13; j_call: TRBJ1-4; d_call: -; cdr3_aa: CASGSGRTEKLFF; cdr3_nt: TGTGCTAGTGGCTCCGGGCGGACTGAAAAACTGTTTTTT
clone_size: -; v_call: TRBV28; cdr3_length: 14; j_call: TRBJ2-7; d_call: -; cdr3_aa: CASSLWGGSYEQYF; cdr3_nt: TGTGCCAGCAGTTTATGGGGGGGTTCCTACGAGCAGTACTTC
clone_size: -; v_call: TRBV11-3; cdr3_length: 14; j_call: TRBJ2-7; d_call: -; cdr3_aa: CASSLAGPSYEQYF; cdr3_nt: TGTGCCAGCAGCTTAGCCGGGCCCTCCTACGAGCAGTACTTC
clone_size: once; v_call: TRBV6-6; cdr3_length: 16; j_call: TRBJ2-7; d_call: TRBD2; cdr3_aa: CASTYRLAGYTYEQYF; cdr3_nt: TGTGCCAGCACCTACCGACTAGCGGGATATACCTACGAGCAGTACTTC
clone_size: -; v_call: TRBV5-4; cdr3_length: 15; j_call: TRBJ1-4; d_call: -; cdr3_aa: CASSWDPAGGEKLFF; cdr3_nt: TGTGCCAGCAGCTGGGACCCCGCGGGGGGTGAAAAACTGTTTTTT
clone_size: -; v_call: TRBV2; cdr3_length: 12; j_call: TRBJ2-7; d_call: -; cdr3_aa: CASSPTAYEQYF; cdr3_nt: TGTGCCAGCAGCCCGACAGCCTACGAGCAGTACTTC
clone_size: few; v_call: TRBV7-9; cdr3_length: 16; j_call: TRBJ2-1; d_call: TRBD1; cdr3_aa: CASSLALTGYGGEQFF; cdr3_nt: TGTGCCAGCAGCTTAGCGTTGACAGGGTACGGCGGTGAGCAGTTCTTC
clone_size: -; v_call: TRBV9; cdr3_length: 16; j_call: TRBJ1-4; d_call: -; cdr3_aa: CASSESTGQQNEKLFF; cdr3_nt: TGTGCCAGCAGCGAATCAACCGGTCAGCAAAATGAAAAACTGTTTTTT
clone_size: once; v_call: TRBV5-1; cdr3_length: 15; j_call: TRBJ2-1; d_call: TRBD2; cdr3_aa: CASSWGLGGGNEQFF; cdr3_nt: TGCGCCAGCAGCTGGGGATTGGGGGGGGGCAATGAGCAGTTCTTC
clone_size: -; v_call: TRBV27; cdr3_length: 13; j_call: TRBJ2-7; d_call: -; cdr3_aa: CASSPDKDYEQYF; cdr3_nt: TGTGCCAGCAGTCCGGATAAGGACTACGAGCAGTACTTC
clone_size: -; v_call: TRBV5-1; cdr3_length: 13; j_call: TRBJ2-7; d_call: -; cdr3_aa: CASSLGDRSEQYF; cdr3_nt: TGCGCCAGCAGCTTGGGTGACAGGAGTGAGCAGTACTTC
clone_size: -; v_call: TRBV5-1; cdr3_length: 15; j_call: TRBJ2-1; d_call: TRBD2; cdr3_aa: CASSFPSGTYNEQFF; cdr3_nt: TGCGCCAGCAGCTTCCCTAGCGGGACATACAATGAGCAGTTCTTC
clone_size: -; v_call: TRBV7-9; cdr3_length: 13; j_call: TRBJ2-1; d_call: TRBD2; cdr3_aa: CATQVAGVNEQFF; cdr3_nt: TGTGCCACTCAAGTAGCGGGAGTCAATGAGCAGTTCTTC
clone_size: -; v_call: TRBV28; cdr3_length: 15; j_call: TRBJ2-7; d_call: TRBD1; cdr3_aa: CASGTGTATGYEQYF; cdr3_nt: TGTGCCAGCGGAACCGGGACAGCAACAGGCTACGAGCAGTACTTC